Listed below are T cell receptor beta chains from one sample, sequenced in a study of blood T cell repertoires in COVID-19. Clones were read by immunoSEQ multiplex PCR, and TCRdb kept only the in-frame ones, dropping some. The sample holds about 60,000 clones, around 83% seen once. Sequencing was done on a sample of peripheral blood. The source of these receptors is a human donor in a cohort sampled during active COVID-19. Each CDR3 is given with its conserved first and last residue. The D gene is left open where the match is weak. Clone size is given for some rows only: seen once, a few or many times, or a class if the clone is expanded.

.	TRBJ1-2	TRBV11-2	.	CASSLDFGGGGGYTF	TGTGCCAGCAGCTTAGATTTTGGGGGAGGCGGTGGCTACACCTTC
few	TRBJ2-2	TRBV9	.	CASSVVRAANTGELFF	TGTGCCAGCAGCGTAGTGAGGGCCGCTAACACCGGGGAGCTGTTTTTT
once	TRBJ2-5	TRBV24-1	.	CATSDAQDKTQYF	TGTGCCACCAGTGACGCACAAGATAAGACCCAGTACTTC
once	TRBJ1-2	TRBV5-1	.	CASSLDAGNYGYTF	TGCGCCAGCAGCTTGGATGCAGGAAACTATGGCTACACCTTC
medium-sized	TRBJ2-7	TRBV19	.	CASRGSAGGSYEQYF	TGTGCCAGTAGGGGCTCGGCAGGGGGGTCCTACGAGCAGTACTTC
few	TRBJ2-7	TRBV11-1	TRBD2	CASSALAGGRYEQYF	TGTGCCAGCAGCGCACTAGCGGGAGGGAGGTACGAGCAGTACTTC
.	TRBJ1-1	TRBV19	TRBD1	CASSVGQPNTEAFF	TGTGCCAGTAGCGTGGGACAGCCGAACACTGAAGCTTTCTTT
.	TRBJ1-4	TRBV12-5	TRBD1	CASGLGTGEKLFF	TGTGCTAGTGGTCTAGGGACAGGAGAAAAACTGTTTTTT
.	TRBJ2-5	TRBV4-1	TRBD1	CASRRGGEETQYF	TGCGCCAGCCGCCGAGGGGGCGAAGAGACCCAGTACTTC
.	TRBJ2-5	TRBV19	.	CASSRGQETQYF	TGTGCCAGTAGCCGGGGGCAAGAGACCCAGTACTTC
.	TRBJ1-6	TRBV14	.	CASSQVAGHDSPLHF	TGTGCCAGCAGCCAAGTGGCAGGCCATGATTCACCCCTCCACTTT
.	TRBJ1-1	TRBV6-2/TRBV6-3	.	CASSYEWAMNTEAFF	TGTGCCAGCAGTTACGAATGGGCCATGAACACTGAAGCTTTCTTT
once	TRBJ1-1	TRBV19	.	CASSRGTSKAFF	TGTGCCAGTAGCCGGGGGACCTCGAAAGCTTTCTTT
few	TRBJ2-5	TRBV11-2	TRBD1	CASSSVGGKETQYF	TGTGCCAGCAGCTCGGTAGGGGGCAAAGAGACCCAGTACTTC
.	TRBJ1-4	TRBV4-1	.	CASSHTIDRNEKLFF	TGCGCCAGCAGCCACACGATCGACAGGAATGAAAAACTGTTTTTT
once	TRBJ1-2	TRBV25-1	.	CASSVASNYGYTF	TGTGCCAGCAGTGTGGCATCTAACTATGGCTACACCTTC
.	TRBJ2-2	TRBV2	.	CASSEASHATGELFF	TGTGCCAGCAGTGAAGCTAGCCACGCCACCGGGGAGCTGTTTTTT
.	TRBJ1-5	TRBV18	TRBD1	CASSPDLYRGSVGQHF	TGTGCCAGCTCACCCGACCTCTACAGGGGCTCTGTGGGCCAGCATTTT
.	TRBJ1-1	TRBV10-3	.	CAIMRNTEAFF	TGTGCCATCATGCGGAACACTGAAGCTTTCTTT
.	TRBJ1-2	TRBV15	TRBD1	CATSPGQGNYGYTF	TGTGCCACCAGCCCGGGACAGGGGAACTATGGCTACACCTTC
.	TRBJ1-1	TRBV18	.	CASSPRLTGQNTEAFF	TGTGCCAGCTCACCCCGCCTGACGGGTCAGAACACTGAAGCTTTCTTT
few	TRBJ2-7	TRBV4-2	.	CASSQDLGTGSYEQYF	TGTGCCAGCAGCCAAGATTTGGGGACTGGCTCCTACGAGCAGTACTTC
.	TRBJ1-2	TRBV7-2	.	CASSLGGSPYGYTF	TGTGCCAGCAGCTTAGGAGGCAGCCCCTATGGCTACACCTTC
.	TRBJ2-6	TRBV19	.	CASSATAITGANVLTF	TGTGCCAGTAGTGCTACCGCCATCACTGGGGCCAACGTCCTGACTTTC
.	TRBJ1-5	TRBV19	.	CASTPVSNQPQHF	TGTGCCAGTACCCCAGTGAGCAATCAGCCCCAGCATTTT
.	TRBJ1-3	TRBV19	.	CASLDRNTIYF	TGTGCCAGCCTAGACCGAAACACCATATATTTT
few	TRBJ1-5	TRBV2	.	CASSARGSNQPQHF	TGTGCCAGCAGCGCAAGGGGGAGCAATCAGCCCCAGCATTTT
.	TRBJ1-2	TRBV7-9	.	CASSLEGWGYTF	TGTGCCAGCAGCTTAGAGGGGTGGGGCTACACCTTC
.	TRBJ1-4	TRBV5-1	TRBD1	CASSLGTGARGEKLFF	TGCGCCAGCAGCTTGGGGACAGGGGCTCGGGGAGAAAAACTGTTTTTT
once	TRBJ1-2	TRBV5-6	.	CASSPGGGYTF	TGTGCCAGCAGCCCGGGGGGCGGCTACACCTTC
.	TRBJ2-5	TRBV10-3	TRBD2	CAITPGTSGPFQETQYF	TGTGCCATCACCCCCGGGACTAGCGGACCCTTCCAAGAGACCCAGTACTTC
few	TRBJ2-6	TRBV3-1/TRBV3-2	TRBD1	CASSPRQQGAIGANVLTF	TGTGCCAGCAGCCCTAGACAACAGGGGGCGATAGGGGCCAACGTCCTGACTTTC
.	TRBJ2-1	TRBV5-4	TRBD2	CASSFSGTSREQFF	TGTGCCAGCAGCTTCTCCGGGACTAGCCGTGAGCAGTTCTTC
.	TRBJ2-3	TRBV6-5	.	CASSYAGPGSTDTQYF	TGTGCCAGCAGTTACGCGGGGCCGGGAAGCACAGATACGCAGTATTTT
.	TRBJ1-4	TRBV6-5	.	CASSYPGEKLFF	TGTGCCAGCAGTTATCCGGGGGAAAAACTGTTTTTT
.	TRBJ2-2	TRBV9	TRBD1	CASSAQTGQGTVGELFF	TGTGCCAGCAGCGCCCAGACGGGACAGGGTACCGTCGGGGAGCTGTTTTTT
.	TRBJ2-2	TRBV7-6	.	CASSFIAGADGELFF	TGTGCCAGCAGCTTCATTGCGGGGGCGGACGGGGAGCTGTTTTTT
.	TRBJ2-2	TRBV18	TRBD1	CASSPYRGPDTGELFF	TGTGCCAGCTCACCCTACAGGGGGCCTGACACCGGGGAGCTGTTTTTT
.	TRBJ1-3	TRBV30	.	CAWSVLGNTIYF	TGTGCCTGGAGTGTACTTGGAAACACCATATATTTT
.	TRBJ1-1	TRBV11-3	.	CASSLDPGGQAFF	TGTGCCAGCAGCTTAGACCCCGGAGGGCAAGCTTTCTTT
.	TRBJ2-2	TRBV18	TRBD1	CASTLAGGDTGELFF	TGTGCCAGCACCTTAGCAGGGGGAGACACCGGGGAGCTGTTTTTT
.	TRBJ2-2	TRBV7-6	TRBD2	CASSVSGTSGAGELFF	TGTGCCAGCAGCGTCTCCGGGACTAGCGGGGCCGGGGAGCTGTTTTTT
.	TRBJ1-1	TRBV7-9	TRBD1	CASSKIGQGSSEAFF	TGTGCCAGCAGCAAGATCGGACAGGGGAGCTCTGAAGCTTTCTTT
.	TRBJ2-3	TRBV19	TRBD2	CASSMVAGGSTDTQYF	TGTGCCAGTAGTATGGTAGCGGGGGGTAGCACAGATACGCAGTATTTT
few	TRBJ2-5	TRBV19	TRBD2	CASSPRDYILRETQYF	TGTGCCAGTAGTCCTCGGGACTACATTCTTAGAGAGACCCAGTACTTC
.	TRBJ1-2	TRBV6-1	TRBD1	CASSEQKGQGYTF	TGTGCCAGCAGTGAACAAAAGGGACAGGGCTACACCTTC
.	TRBJ2-3	TRBV6-1	.	CASSDQVYREADTQYF	TGTGCCAGCAGTGACCAAGTCTATAGGGAGGCGGATACGCAGTATTTT
.	TRBJ1-5	TRBV21-1	.	CASSIPTGQPQHF	TGTGCCAGCAGCATACCGACGGGTCAGCCCCAGCATTTT
.	TRBJ1-6	TRBV6-4	.	CASSEQSLNSPLHF	TGTGCCAGCAGTGAACAGTCTCTTAATTCACCCCTCCACTTT
.	TRBJ1-5	TRBV19	.	CASSLGHINQPQHF	TGTGCCAGTAGCCTCGGACACATCAATCAGCCCCAGCATTTT
.	TRBJ2-5	TRBV24-1	TRBD1	CATSDPRDSAETQYF	TGTGCCACCAGTGACCCTCGGGACAGCGCCGAGACCCAGTACTTC
.	TRBJ1-6	TRBV5-1	TRBD1	CASSLGGQGNSPLHF	TGCGCCAGCAGCTTAGGGGGACAGGGGAATTCACCCCTCCACTTT
.	TRBJ2-7	TRBV25-1	TRBD1	CASSPLPGTGVYEQYF	TGTGCCAGCAGCCCCCTGCCCGGGACAGGGGTATACGAGCAGTACTTC